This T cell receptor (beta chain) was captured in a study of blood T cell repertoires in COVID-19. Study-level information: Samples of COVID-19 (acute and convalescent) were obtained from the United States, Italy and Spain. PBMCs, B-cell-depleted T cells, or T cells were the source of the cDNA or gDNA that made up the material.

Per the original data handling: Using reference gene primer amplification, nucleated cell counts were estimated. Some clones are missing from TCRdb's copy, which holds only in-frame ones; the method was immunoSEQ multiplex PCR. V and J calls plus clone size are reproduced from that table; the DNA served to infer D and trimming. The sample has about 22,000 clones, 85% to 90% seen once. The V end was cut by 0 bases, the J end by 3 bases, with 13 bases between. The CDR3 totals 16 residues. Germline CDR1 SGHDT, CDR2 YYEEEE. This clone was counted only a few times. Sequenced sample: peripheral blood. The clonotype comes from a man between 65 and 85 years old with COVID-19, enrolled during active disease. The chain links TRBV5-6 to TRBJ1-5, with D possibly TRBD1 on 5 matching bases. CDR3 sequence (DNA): TGTGCCAGCAGCTTGGAGGGGAAAGGAAACAATCAGCCCCAGCATTTT. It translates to CASSLEGKGNNQPQHF. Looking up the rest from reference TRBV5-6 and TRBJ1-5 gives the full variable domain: DAGVTQSPTHLIKTRGQQVTLRCSPKSGHDTVSWYQQALGQGPQFIFQYYEEEERQRGNFPDRFSGHQFPNYSSELNVNALLLGDSALYLCASSLEGKGNNQPQHFGDGTRLSIL.